A few counts support the clone carrying this TCR beta chain. This specimen belongs to a study of blood T cell repertoires in COVID-19. Background on the study: There were acute and convalescent COVID-19 samples, and they came from the United States, Italy and Spain.

V was shortened by 6 bases and J by 4 bases, with 15 bases between the two germline ends. The V gene's germline CDR1 is MNHEY and CDR2 SVGAGI. This CDR3 has 14 residues. Those who participated ranged in age from roughly 18 to 90 years and resided in under 25 US areas. Cohort 3 recovery required two negative PCRs, clearance, or symptom resolution. Original methodology: Nucleated cell number was recorded as an estimate derived from reference gene primer amplification. Data came from immunoSEQ multiplex PCR; TCRdb stores just in-frame clones and leaves some out. For V, J and clone size, that table is used; D and trimming come from the DNA. This sample has nearly 350,000 clones, with more than 75% found just once.

This TCR came from a woman between 25 and 40 years old who had recovered from COVID-19. Sequencing input: PBMCs or T cells enriched from blood (not recorded which). The chain has TRBV6-5 and TRBJ1-2, with D unclear. The CDR3 sequence: CASRDGFAGYGYTF. The CDR3 nucleotides read TGTGCCAGCAGGGACGGGTTTGCGGGCTATGGCTACACCTTC.